The present entry profiles one T cell receptor (beta chain) with its context. The study recruited people aged about 18 to 95 years across approximately 25 US areas. Clinical history as reported by participants underpinned cohort assignment. In Cohort 3, a recovered donor had either two negative PCRs, clearance, or symptom resolution. The data belong to a study of blood T cell repertoires in COVID-19. Study background: Spain, Italy and the United States supplied samples that represented acute and convalescent COVID-19.

Looked up from germline, CDR1 is LGHNT and CDR2 is FRNRAP. V gave up 2 bases and J gave up 6 bases, with 16 bases separating them. The CDR3 sequence is 15 residues long. Assay used: immunoSEQ multiplex PCR; TCRdb lists only in-frame clones, some missing. This sample yields around 220,000 clones, of which about 93% are seen a single time; 1.9% belongs to the top ten. The source of this sequence is a woman aged 18-29 years who had recovered from COVID-19. The genes are TRBV12-5 and TRBJ1-1; D not certain. Sequencing was done on a sample of PBMCs or T cells enriched from blood (not recorded which). In nucleotides, the CDR3 is TGTGCTAGTGGTTTGCCCCAAGGAAAGGAGGCTGAAGCTTTCTTT. Amino acids: CASGLPQGKEAEAFF.